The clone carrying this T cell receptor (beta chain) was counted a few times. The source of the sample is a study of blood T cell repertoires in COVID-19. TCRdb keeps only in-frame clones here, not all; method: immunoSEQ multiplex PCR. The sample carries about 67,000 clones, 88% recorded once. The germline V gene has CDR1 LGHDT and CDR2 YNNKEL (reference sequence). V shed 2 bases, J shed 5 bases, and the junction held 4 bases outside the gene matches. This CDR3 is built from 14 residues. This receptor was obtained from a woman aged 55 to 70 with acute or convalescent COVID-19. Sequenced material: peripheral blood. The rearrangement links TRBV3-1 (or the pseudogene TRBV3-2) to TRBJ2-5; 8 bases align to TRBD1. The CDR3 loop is CASSQMAGGETQYF. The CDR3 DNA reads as TGTGCCAGCAGCCAAATGGCAGGGGGCGAGACCCAGTACTTC.